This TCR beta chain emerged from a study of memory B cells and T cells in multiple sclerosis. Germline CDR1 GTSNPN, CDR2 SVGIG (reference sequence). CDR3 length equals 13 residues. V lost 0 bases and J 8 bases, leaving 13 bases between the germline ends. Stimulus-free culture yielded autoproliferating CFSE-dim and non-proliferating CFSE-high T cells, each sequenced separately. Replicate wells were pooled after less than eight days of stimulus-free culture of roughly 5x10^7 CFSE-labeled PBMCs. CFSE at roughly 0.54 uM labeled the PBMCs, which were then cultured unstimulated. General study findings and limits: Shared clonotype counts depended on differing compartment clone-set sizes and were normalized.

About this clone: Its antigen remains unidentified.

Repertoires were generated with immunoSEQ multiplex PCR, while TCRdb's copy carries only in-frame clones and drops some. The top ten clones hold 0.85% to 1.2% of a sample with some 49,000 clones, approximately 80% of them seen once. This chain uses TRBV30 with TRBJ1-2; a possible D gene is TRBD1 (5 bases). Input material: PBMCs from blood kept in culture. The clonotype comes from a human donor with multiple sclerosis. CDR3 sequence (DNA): TGTGCCTGGAGTGTACATGGGGCGTTAGGCTACACCTTC. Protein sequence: CAWSVHGALGYTF.